The 16 T cell receptor beta chains in this list originate from one sample, sequenced in a study of blood T cell repertoires in COVID-19. Libraries were prepared by immunoSEQ multiplex PCR; TCRdb keeps only in-frame clonotypes and omits some of them. The sample has roughly 150,000 clones, 70% to 90% seen once. The sample consisted of peripheral blood. Receptors were obtained from a woman aged 80 or older with COVID-19, enrolled during active disease.

The V call is TRBV6-6, the J call TRBJ2-7, with 8 bases fitting TRBD1. V dropped 4 bases and J dropped 3; count of bases not matched to a gene: 5. The CDR3 length is 14 residues. Germline CDR1 MNHNY, CDR2 SVGAGI (reference sequence). This CDR3 reads CASSFPGQGYEQYF. CDR3 nucleotides: TGTGCCAGCAGTTTCCCCGGACAGGGCTACGAGCAGTACTTC.

This clone was counted only a few times. The rearrangement links TRBV4-1 to TRBJ2-7, with a weak D call TRBD1 (6 bases). Trimming shortened V by 4 bases and J by 4 bases, and 17 bases separated the two germline ends. This CDR3 is 15 amino acids long. Germline CDR1 is MGHRA and CDR2 is YSYEKL. The CDR3 is CASSRGPYPEYEQYF. Written as DNA, the CDR3 is TGCGCCAGCAGCCGGGGGCCCTATCCAGAGTACGAGCAGTACTTC.

In DNA form, the CDR3 reads TGTGCCAGCAGCCTACTCACAGATACGCAGTATTTT. Translated, it gives CASSLLTDTQYF. The chain couples TRBV5-4 to TRBJ2-3; D gene unclear. The CDR3 is made up of 12 amino acids. In germline, CDR1 is SGHNT, CDR2 YYREEE (reference sequence). Trimming removed 4 bases at V and 2 bases at J, with 5 bases between.

The rearrangement uses TRBV3-1 (or the pseudogene TRBV3-2) and TRBJ2-7, with D unresolved. Trimming removed 8 bases from V and 0 bases from J, with 11 bases in between. The CDR3 has 13 residues. In germline, CDR1 is LGHDT, CDR2 YNNKEL (reference sequence). The CDR3 DNA reads TGTGCCAGCGCGGAGTCCCCCTCCTACGAGCAGTACTTC. It yields the protein CASAESPSYEQYF.

V usage is TRBV15 and J usage is TRBJ1-4, with D possibly TRBD1 on 6 matching bases. Germline CDR1 is LNHNV and CDR2 is YYDKDF (reference sequence). The CDR3 is made up of 15 amino acids. The V end was cut by 0 bases, the J end by 8 bases, with 13 bases between. The CDR3 DNA follows: TGTGCCACCAGCAGAGAGGGAGCAGGGGAAGAAAAACTGTTTTTT. Its translation is CATSREGAGEEKLFF. Based on the CDR3 plus reference TRBV15 and TRBJ1-4, the full variable domain is DAMVIQNPRYQVTQFGKPVTLSCSQTLNHNVMYWYQQKSSQAPKLLFHYYDKDFNNEADTPDNFQSRRPNTSFCFLDIRSPGLGDTAMYLCATSREGAGEEKLFFGSGTQLSVL.

The V call is TRBV19, the J call TRBJ1-6; TRBD1 is a possible D gene (5 bases). The CDR3 extends over 15 amino acids. V was clipped by 5 bases and J by 10 bases, with 18 bases between them. CDR1 is LNHDA and CDR2 is SQIVND in the germline V gene (reference sequence). CDR3 protein: CASSPGGRGQSPLHF. CDR3 sequence (DNA): TGTGCCAGTAGTCCCGGGGGTAGGGGTCAATCACCCCTCCACTTT. Filled out from reference TRBV19 and TRBJ1-6, the complete variable domain reads DGGITQSPKYLFRKEGQNVTLSCEQNLNHDAMYWYRQDPGQGLRLIYYSQIVNDFQKGDIAEGYSVSREKKESFPLTVTSAQKNPTAFYLCASSPGGRGQSPLHFGNGTRLTVT.

The chain combines TRBV7-2 with TRBJ2-6; the match to TRBD2 covers 8 bases. CDR1 SGHTA and CDR2 FQGNSA come from the germline V gene. The CDR3 is 15 amino acids. Losses at the gene ends were 5 bases for V and 8 bases for J; bases not matched to a gene: 8. The DNA of the CDR3 is TGTGCCAGCAGCCATTACGGGGGGGCTTCCAACGTCCTGACTTTC. Translating gives CASSHYGGASNVLTF.

The CDR3 region has the DNA TGTGCCAGCAGCTTAGCCGGGGGGGCCCCCAGGGAGCAGTTCTTC. Encoded protein: CASSLAGGAPREQFF. The V and J genes are TRBV7-2 and TRBJ2-1; TRBD2 matches at 8 bases. V lost 0 bases and J lost 10; bases outside the gene matches: 8. Per the germline V gene, CDR1 is SGHTA and CDR2 is FQGNSA. CDR3 length: 15 amino acids. Complete variable domain (other parts from reference TRBV7-2 and TRBJ2-1): GAGVSQSPSNKVTEKGKDVELRCDPISGHTALYWYRQSLGQGLEFLIYFQGNSAPDKSGLPSDRFSAERTGGSVSTLTIQRTQQEDSAVYLCASSLAGGAPREQFFGPGTRLTVL.

Comments on this clone: This specimen includes other DNA sequences encoding the same CDR3. The V gene is TRBV5-3, the J gene TRBJ1-5; perhaps TRBD1 as D (5 bases). TRBV5-3 is an ORF, with its function uncertain. This CDR3 is 13 amino acids long. V was clipped by 10 bases and J by 7 bases, with 18 bases between them. CDR3 in amino acids: CACRDSQTQPQHF. The CDR3 DNA follows: TGTGCCTGTCGGGACTCCCAAACACAGCCCCAGCATTTT.

The chain is built from TRBV2 and TRBJ2-5; possible D gene TRBD1, 6 bases. Deletions cut 9 bases from V and 1 base from J, with 9 bases between. The CDR3 has 12 amino acids. Germline CDR1 SNHLY, CDR2 FYNNEI. Here the CDR3 reads CASRQVQETQYF. DNA for the CDR3: TGTGCCAGTCGACAGGTCCAAGAGACCCAGTACTTC. Full variable domain (rest looked up from reference TRBV2 and TRBJ2-5): EPEVTQTPSHQVTQMGQEVILRCVPISNHLYFYWYRQILGQKVEFLVSFYNNEISEKSEIFDDQFSVERPDGSNFTLKIRSTKLEDSAMYFCASRQVQETQYFGPGTRLLVL.

The CDR3 DNA reads TGCGCCAGCAGCACCAGACAGGGTGGCTATGGCTACACCTTC. Translating gives CASSTRQGGYGYTF. The V gene is TRBV5-1, the J gene TRBJ1-2; 7 bases are a match to TRBD1. There are 14 residues in the CDR3. CDR1 and CDR2 (germline): SGHRS, YFSETQ. V was pared by 4 bases and J by 4 bases, with 7 bases of the junction left unmatched.

The table lists this clone with a count of one. CDR3 in DNA: TGTGCCAGCAGCTTAAGAGGCGGGGGGATCTATGGCTACACCTTC. It translates to CASSLRGGGIYGYTF. The rearrangement links TRBV7-2 to TRBJ1-2; TRBD1 might be the D (5 bases). Trimming stripped 2 bases from V and 4 bases from J, with 14 bases between. The CDR3 loop spans 15 amino acids. Germline CDR1 SGHTA, CDR2 FQGNSA.

This clone was seen many times. V gene TRBV5-1 combines with J gene TRBJ1-5, with D maybe TRBD1 (6 bases). The V gene's germline CDR1 is SGHRS and CDR2 YFSETQ. The ends were cut back, 1 base at V and 7 bases at J, with 9 bases in the middle. This CDR3 contains 13 residues. CDR3 in amino acids: CASSLTGGQPQHF. The DNA for the CDR3 is TGCGCCAGCAGCTTGACGGGGGGCCAGCCCCAGCATTTT.

The CDR3 DNA sequence: TGCGCCAGCAGCCAAGAGTCTAGCGGTTCGGTGGTCAACAATGAGCAGTTCTTC. Amino acid sequence: CASSQESSGSVVNNEQFF. The rearrangement links TRBV4-1 to TRBJ2-1, with 7 nucleotides matching TRBD2. Germline values: CDR1 MGHRA, CDR2 YSYEKL. The CDR3 extends over 18 amino acids. Trimming took 0 bases from V and 5 from J; bases not matched to a gene: 13.

The chain combines TRBV30 with TRBJ2-2, with a tentative D call TRBD2 (5 bases). Germline V gene lookup returns CDR1 GTSNPN and CDR2 SVGIG (reference sequence). The CDR3 contains 16 residues. V was clipped by 0 bases and J by 0 bases, with 11 bases between them. CDR3 DNA sequence: TGTGCCTGGAGTGTACGACGGGGAGCGAACACCGGGGAGCTGTTTTTT. This gives the protein CAWSVRRGANTGELFF.

This chain connects TRBV2 to TRBJ1-5; 7 bases map to TRBD1. CDR3 length: 13 residues. The V segment lost 8 bases and the J segment 2 bases; nucleotides outside the gene matches: 3. From germline, CDR1 is SNHLY and CDR2 FYNNEI. CDR3 loop: CASDRDGNQPQHF. The CDR3 DNA follows: TGTGCCAGCGACAGGGACGGCAATCAGCCCCAGCATTTT.